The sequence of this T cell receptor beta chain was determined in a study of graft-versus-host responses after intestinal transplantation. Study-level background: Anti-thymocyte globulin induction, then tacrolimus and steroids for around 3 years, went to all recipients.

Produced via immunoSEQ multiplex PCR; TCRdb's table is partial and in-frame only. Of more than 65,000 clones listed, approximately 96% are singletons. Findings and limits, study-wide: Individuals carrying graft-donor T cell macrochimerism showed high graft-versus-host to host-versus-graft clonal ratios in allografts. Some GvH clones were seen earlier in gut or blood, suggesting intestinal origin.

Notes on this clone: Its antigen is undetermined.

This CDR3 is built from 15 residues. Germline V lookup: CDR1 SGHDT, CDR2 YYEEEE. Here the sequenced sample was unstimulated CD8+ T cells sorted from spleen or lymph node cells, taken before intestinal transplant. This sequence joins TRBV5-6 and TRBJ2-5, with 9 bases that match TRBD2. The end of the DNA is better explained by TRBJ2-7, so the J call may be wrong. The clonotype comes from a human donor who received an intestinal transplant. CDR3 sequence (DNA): TGTGCCAGCAGCTTTATAGCGGGAGTCTCCTACGAGCAGTACTTC. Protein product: CASSFIAGVSYEQYF.